This T cell receptor beta chain emerged from a study of blood T cell repertoires in COVID-19. Overall study context: Material from acute and convalescent COVID-19 was sourced from the United States, Italy and Spain. PBMCs, B-cell-depleted T cells, or T cells were the source of the cDNA or gDNA that made up the material.

Authors' data handling: Amplification from reference gene primers served as the basis for estimated nucleated cell counts. Profiling relied on immunoSEQ multiplex PCR, and the TCRdb table lists in-frame clones only, not all of them. D and trimming were read from the DNA, whereas the V and J calls and clone size are those reported in that table. The sample records more than 60,000 clones, approximately 85% being singletons. Trimming removed 7 bases at V and 4 bases at J, with 16 bases between. Germline V CDR1 and CDR2: SGHTA, FQGNSA. This CDR3 is built from 14 residues. The sequence was obtained from an older woman with COVID-19, enrolled during active disease. Sequencing was performed on peripheral blood. This chain joins TRBV7-2 and TRBJ1-1, with D perhaps matching TRBD1 (5 bases). In DNA, the CDR3 is TGTGCCAGCACGGCCTTAGGGGATGGCACTGAAGCTTTCTTT. Translated, it gives CASTALGDGTEAFF.